This TCR beta chain was recorded in a study of blood T cell repertoires in COVID-19. At the level of the study: COVID-19 samples, acute and convalescent, were from the United States, Italy and Spain. Nucleic acid was either cDNA or gDNA, and it came from T cells, B-cell-depleted T cells, or PBMCs.

The CDR3 has 16 amino acids. V gave up 7 bases and J gave up 6 bases; unmatched junction bases: 11. Germline V gene lookup returns CDR1 SNHLY and CDR2 FYNNEI. The assay was immunoSEQ multiplex PCR, and TCRdb's table has in-frame clones only and misses some. Of roughly 200,000 clones in the sample, approximately 90% were seen once. The sequence came from a man aged 25 to 45 who had recovered from COVID-19. Material for sequencing was PBMCs or T cells enriched from blood (not recorded which). J is TRBJ1-5 and V is TRBV2; 11 bases agree with TRBD1. CDR3 sequence reads: CASTYLGQGASQPQHF. In nucleotides, the CDR3 is TGTGCCAGCACCTACCTAGGACAGGGGGCCAGTCAGCCCCAGCATTTT.